Shown below are 18 T cell receptor beta chains from a single sample sequenced in a study of molecular identifiers for immune sequencing clone quantification. Each CDR3 protein gets one entry after TCRdb re-called the PCR reads with MiXCR. The data contain 85,000 to 90,000 distinct CDR3 sequences, around 19% of them singletons. Sequenced input: naive CD8+ T cells from blood, with Jurkat cell RNA spiked in. The subset is: FACS-sorted CD8+CD4-CCR7+CD45RA+ naive T cells. Every receptor here comes from a human donor in good health. Some libraries in this study had Jurkat cell RNA spiked in.

The table lists this clonotype with many counts. V and J are TRBV25-1 and TRBJ2-3, with D uncertain. From germline, CDR1 is MGHDK and CDR2 SYGVNS. This CDR3 has 15 residues. Deletions cut 3 bases from V and 4 bases from J, with 14 bases between. The CDR3, as DNA: TGTGCCAGCAGTGATACCGGCCTTAGGCCAGATACGCAGTATTTT. The encoded protein is CASSDTGLRPDTQYF.

Many counts were recorded for this clonotype. The CDR3 DNA follows: TGTGCCAGCAGTTTAAGGGGGGGAGGGTCCTACGAGCAGTACTTC. Protein sequence: CASSLRGGGSYEQYF. The chain couples TRBV27 to TRBJ2-7; weak D call: TRBD2 (7 bases). The germline V gene has CDR1 MNHEY and CDR2 SMNVEV (reference sequence). Trimming stripped 2 bases from V and 1 base from J, with 12 bases between. The CDR3 runs 15 residues.

Points on this clonotype: This may come from a read error, since a much larger clone is one base off. The chain has TRBV19 and TRBJ2-7; D remains unclear. Germline assignment: CDR1 LNHDA and CDR2 SQIVND (reference sequence). This CDR3 region has 12 residues. Trimming took 5 bases from V and 5 from J, leaving 10 bases between them. CDR3 amino acids: CASSLPGDEQYF. CDR3 coding DNA: TGTGCCAGTAGTCTCCCTGGCGACGAGCAGTACTTC.

There are many counts of this clonotype. The gene calls are TRBV4-1 and TRBJ2-7; no reliable D call. This CDR3 spans 17 amino acids. The V gene's germline CDR1 is MGHRA and CDR2 YSYEKL. V gave up 2 bases and J gave up 2 bases, with 19 bases separating them. CDR3 coding DNA: TGCGCCAGCAGCCAAAAAGTTGGGGTGGGGAACACCTACGAGCAGTACTTC. Encoded protein: CASSQKVGVGNTYEQYF.

As concerns this clonotype: One end of the junction fails to match germline, which may point to a read error. The chain links TRBV7-9 to TRBJ1-3; D unresolved. The CDR3 has 16 amino acids. Germline V CDR1 and CDR2: SEHNR, FQNEAQ (reference sequence). In DNA form, the CDR3 reads TGTGCCAGCAGCTTAGCCAGCTCCAACTCTGGAGACACCATATATTTT. Translating it yields CASSLASSNSGDTIYF.

This clonotype was seen repeatedly, ten times or more. The rearrangement joins TRBV30 to TRBJ2-1, with D perhaps TRBD1 or TRBD2 (6 bases each). The CDR3 consists of 12 residues. CDR1 and CDR2 from the germline V gene are GTSNPN and SVGIG (reference sequence). Trimming took 3 bases from V and 15 from J, leaving 18 bases between them. In nucleotides, the CDR3 is TGTGCCTGGAGCAGTGGGGGGCCTAGGGGGTTCTTC. It translates to CAWSSGGPRGFF. Drawing the rest from reference TRBV30 and TRBJ2-1, the complete variable domain is SQTIHQWPATLVQPVGSPLSLECTVEGTSNPNLYWYRQAAGRGLQLLFYSVGIGQISSEVPQNLSASRPQDRQFILSSKKLLLSDSGFYLCAWSSGGPRGFFGPGTRLTVL.

This clonotype was counted many times. The gene calls are TRBV7-9 and TRBJ1-1; D call uncertain. V gave up 1 base and J gave up 1 base, with 7 bases separating them. The CDR3 extends over 14 amino acids. Per the germline V gene, CDR1 is SEHNR and CDR2 is FQNEAQ (reference sequence). The CDR3 loop is CASSLGPTNTEAFF. The CDR3 coding sequence is TGTGCCAGCAGCTTAGGCCCCACGAACACTGAAGCTTTCTTT.

In its sample, this clonotype was seen a few times. Being one base from a much bigger clone, this may be a read error. The chain uses TRBV4-3 and TRBJ2-7; D may correspond to TRBD1 or TRBD2 (5 bases each). V was trimmed by 0 bases and J by 4 bases, leaving 10 bases between them. The CDR3 length is 14 residues. From germline, CDR1 is LGHNA and CDR2 YSLEER. The chain's CDR3 is CASSQDRELYEQYF. The DNA of the CDR3 is TGCGCCAGCAGCCAAGACAGGGAGCTTTACGAGCAGTACTTC.

A note on this clonotype: It may be a read error: a sequence one base away is much more abundant. The rearrangement joins TRBV7-6 to TRBJ2-2; D perhaps matches TRBD2 (6 bases). V lost 1 base, J lost 6 bases, and 21 bases lay in between. CDR1 is SGHVS, CDR2 FNYEAQ, per germline. There are 18 residues in the CDR3. In DNA, the CDR3 is TGTGCCAGCAGCTTAGTAGGACACCTCGGGAGAAACGCCGGGGAGCTGTTTTTT. Its protein is CASSLVGHLGRNAGELFF.

Only one count was recorded for this clonotype. This may arise from a read error, as a much more abundant clone is one base away. The CDR3 carries no conserved terminal phenylalanine or tryptophan, so it likely arises from a read error. This chain links TRBV27 with TRBJ1-2; TRBD1 agrees at 9 bases. CDR1 is MNHEY and CDR2 is SMNVEV in the germline V gene (reference sequence). V gave up 6 bases and J gave up 4 bases; unmatched junction bases: 6. The CDR3 is 14 residues long. The CDR3 DNA is TGTGCCAGCAGCTTTACAGGGGGCGGCTATGGCTACACCCTC. It is translated as CASSFTGGGYGYTL.

This clonotype showed up many times. This chain joins TRBV7-6 and TRBJ2-3; perhaps D is TRBD1 or TRBD2 (6 bases each). The germline V gene has CDR1 SGHVS and CDR2 FNYEAQ. The CDR3 loop spans 17 amino acids. The germline V and J ends were trimmed by 2 bases and 6 bases, with 21 bases remaining between them. The CDR3 DNA sequence: TGTGCCAGCAGCTTAAGTTTTAGGGGGGCCCTCCACGATACGCAGTATTTT. It specifies CASSLSFRGALHDTQYF.

In this sample, this clonotype turned up many times. V is TRBV28 and J is TRBJ2-1; D is unclear. V dropped 6 bases and J dropped 0 bases, with 18 bases sitting between them. Germline V lookup: CDR1 MDHEN, CDR2 SYDVKM. The CDR3 runs to 17 residues. The CDR3 region has the DNA TGTGCCAGCAGCCGAACCCACGGACCCGGCTCCTACAATGAGCAGTTCTTC. Its translation: CASSRTHGPGSYNEQFF.

This clonotype was detected ten times or more. The rearrangement links TRBV5-1 to TRBJ1-1; TRBD1 matches 8 bases. Germline V gene lookup returns CDR1 SGHRS and CDR2 YFSETQ. V was clipped by 4 bases and J by 1 base; unmatched bases: 3. The CDR3 loop spans 14 amino acids. The CDR3 sequence is CASSPRGQNTEAFF. The CDR3 DNA reads TGCGCCAGCAGCCCCAGGGGGCAGAACACTGAAGCTTTCTTT.

The gene calls are TRBV4-3 and TRBJ1-1, with D possibly being TRBD1 (6 bases). Per the germline V gene, CDR1 is LGHNA and CDR2 is YSLEER. The V end lost 0 bases, the J end lost 5 bases, and 10 bases lay between the germline ends. The CDR3 contains 14 residues. The CDR3 DNA follows: TGCGCCAGCAGCCAAGAAGGGGGATTTACTGAAGCTTTCTTT. This codes for CASSQEGGFTEAFF.

With respect to this clonotype: Being one base from a much bigger clone, this may be a read error. The V call is TRBV14, the J call TRBJ1-6; unclear D gene. There are 14 residues in the CDR3. CDR1 and CDR2 from the germline V gene are SGHDN and FVKESK. Deletions cut 4 bases from V and 8 bases from J, with 12 bases between. The CDR3 sequence is CASSRVVWYSPLHF. Written as DNA, the CDR3 is TGTGCCAGCAGCCGAGTAGTCTGGTATTCACCCCTCCACTTT.

Comments on this clonotype: Being one base from a much bigger clone, this may be a read error. Given the absence of the conserved phenylalanine or tryptophan at the CDR3 end, a read error is likely. V gene TRBV28 combines with J gene TRBJ1-2; no clear D gene. The length of the CDR3 is 13 residues. Trimming took off 3 bases at V and 0 bases at J, with 5 bases between the two ends. Germline-derived CDR1 and CDR2 are MDHEN and SYDVKM. The CDR3 spells CASSLVANYGYTL. CDR3 DNA sequence: TGTGCCAGCAGTTTGGTCGCTAACTATGGCTACACCCTC.

At least ten counts were recorded for this clonotype. CDR3 region: CASRGDRYHTQYF. The CDR3 DNA sequence: TGTGCCAGCAGGGGGGACAGATACCATACGCAGTATTTT. The rearrangement links TRBV27 to TRBJ2-3, with TRBD1 matching over 7 bases. The V segment lost 6 bases and the J segment 7 bases; nucleotides outside the gene matches: 7. Germline V gene lookup returns CDR1 MNHEY and CDR2 SMNVEV (reference sequence). There are 13 residues in the CDR3.

This clonotype has just a few counts. V gene TRBV4-3 combines with J gene TRBJ2-5; 10 bases fit TRBD1. CDR1 LGHNA and CDR2 YSLEER come from the germline V gene. The CDR3 loop spans 17 amino acids. V lost 0 bases, J lost 3 bases, and 7 bases stayed unmatched. CDR3 sequence: CASSQDPSGQGEETQYF. CDR3 coding DNA: TGCGCCAGCAGCCAAGATCCTTCCGGACAGGGGGAAGAGACCCAGTACTTC.